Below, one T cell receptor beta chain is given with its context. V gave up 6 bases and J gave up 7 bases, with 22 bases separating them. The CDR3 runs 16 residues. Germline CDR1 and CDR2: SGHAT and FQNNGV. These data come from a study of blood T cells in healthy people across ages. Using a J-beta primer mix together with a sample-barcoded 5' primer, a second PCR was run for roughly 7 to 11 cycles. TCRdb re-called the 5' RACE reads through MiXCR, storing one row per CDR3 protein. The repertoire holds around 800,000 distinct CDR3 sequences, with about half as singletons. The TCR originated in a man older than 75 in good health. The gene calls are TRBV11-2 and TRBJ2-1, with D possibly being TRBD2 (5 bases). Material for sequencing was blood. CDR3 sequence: CASSLLPGVALNEQFF. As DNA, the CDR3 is TGTGCCAGCAGTTTGCTGCCCGGGGTAGCTTTGAATGAGCAGTTCTTC.